These 20 T cell receptor beta chains were all obtained from the same sample, sequenced in a study of blood T cell repertoires in COVID-19 (dated by TCRdb to about 2020). The library was obtained by the immunoSEQ multiplex PCR assay. The source is immuneACCESS, and TCRdb retained only in-frame sequences with V and J called. Part of the clones is not carried over; for the studies checked, unresolved V genes explain less than half of this, and the remainder is unexplained. For this sample the table gives around 100,000 clones, of which roughly 89% were detected only once. In total, the top ten clones hold more than 15% of the sample. Specimen: peripheral blood. The source is a woman at least 80 years old in a cohort sampled during active COVID-19.

CDR3 sequence reads: CASSFGGGSGNTIYF. CDR3 nucleotide sequence: TGTGCCAGTAGTTTTGGGGGAGGCTCTGGAAACACCATATATTTT. The chain is built from TRBV19 and TRBJ1-3; weak D call: TRBD1 (5 bases). The germline V and J ends were trimmed by 5 bases and 0 bases, with 11 bases remaining between them. Germline values: CDR1 LNHDA, CDR2 SQIVND (reference sequence). The CDR3 loop spans 15 amino acids.

The rearrangement joins TRBV4-1 to TRBJ1-3; TRBD1 aligns across 9 bases. J lost 1 base, V lost 1 base, and 5 bases had no gene match. The CDR3 is 17 amino acids. Per germline, CDR1 MGHRA and CDR2 YSYEKL. The DNA for the CDR3 is TGCGCCAGCAGCCAAGCTCCACAGGGGGCATCTGGAAACACCATATATTTT. Translating it yields CASSQAPQGASGNTIYF.

V is TRBV13 and J is TRBJ2-7; unclear D gene. CDR3 length equals 14 residues. Trimming shortened V by 0 bases and J by 3 bases, and 9 bases separated the two germline ends. The germline CDR1 and CDR2 sequences are PRHDT and FYEKMQ (reference sequence). The CDR3 reads CASSLGAGGYEQYF. The CDR3 DNA is TGTGCCAGCAGCTTAGGGGCTGGCGGCTACGAGCAGTACTTC.

This chain uses TRBV11-2 with TRBJ1-2; D not certain. The CDR3 spans 14 residues. The V gene lost 3 bases and the J gene lost 4 bases, with 12 bases spanning the gap. CDR1 is SGHAT, CDR2 FQNNGV, per germline. CDR3 in DNA: TGTGCCAGCAGCTTTGACGAGGGTCGCTATGGCTACACCTTC. It specifies CASSFDEGRYGYTF.

The CDR3 DNA follows: TGTGCCAGCAGTTTACAAAATACGCAGTATTTT. Its protein product is CASSLQNTQYF. The V and J genes are TRBV28 and TRBJ2-3; D remains unclear. This CDR3 comprises 11 residues. Germline assignment: CDR1 MDHEN and CDR2 SYDVKM. Trimming left V 2 bases short and J 7 bases short, with 4 bases between.

This clone was detected only a few times. V usage is TRBV16 and J usage is TRBJ1-2, with D maybe TRBD1 (5 bases). This CDR3 has 14 residues. V shed 5 bases and J shed 8 bases, with 18 bases lying between them. Per the germline V gene, CDR1 is KGHSY and CDR2 is FQNENV. The CDR3 loop is CASSNKQDSVGYTF. CDR3 DNA sequence: TGTGCCAGCAGCAACAAACAGGATTCGGTCGGCTACACCTTC.

V usage is TRBV5-4 and J usage is TRBJ2-2, with TRBD2 as a possible D gene (6 bases). Germline CDR1 reads SGHNT; CDR2 reads YYREEE (reference sequence). The CDR3 contains 14 residues. V was cut by 1 base and J by 4 bases, with 8 bases left in between. This chain's CDR3 is CASSLPEGTGELFF. Written as DNA, the CDR3 is TGTGCCAGCAGCTTGCCGGAGGGCACCGGGGAGCTGTTTTTT.

The chain has TRBV28 and TRBJ2-1; maybe TRBD1 (6 bases). V lost 7 bases, J lost 8 bases, and 18 bases lay in between. The CDR3 length is 14 residues. Germline V lookup: CDR1 MDHEN, CDR2 SYDVKM. CDR3 bases: TGTGCCAGCATTGAACAGGGTGGATTGTATGAGCAGTTCTTC. This sequence encodes CASIEQGGLYEQFF.

The chain is built from TRBV6-1 and TRBJ1-2; possible D gene TRBD1, 6 bases. Trimming took 2 bases from V and 7 from J, leaving 14 bases between them. Germline CDR1 is MNHNS and CDR2 is SASEGT. The CDR3 runs to 14 residues. The CDR3 DNA reads TGTGCCAGCAGTGAACAGCAGGGGACGGCTGGCTACACCTTC. It specifies CASSEQQGTAGYTF.

The rearrangement uses TRBV5-6 and TRBJ2-3; TRBD2 agrees at 9 bases. J was trimmed by 2 bases and V by 2 bases; bases with no gene match: 12. The CDR3 contains 18 residues. Looked up from germline, CDR1 is SGHDT and CDR2 is YYEEEE. Here the CDR3 DNA reads TGTGCCAGCAGCTTTCTACCCCTAGCGGGGCTTTACACAGATACGCAGTATTTT. Protein: CASSFLPLAGLYTDTQYF.

This chain joins TRBV5-6 and TRBJ2-5, with 12 bases matching TRBD1. This CDR3 has 15 amino acids. With 3 bases clipped from V and 5 bases from J, the junction kept 5 bases outside the gene matches. CDR1 SGHDT and CDR2 YYEEEE come from the germline V gene. This chain's CDR3 is CASSSGQGAGETQYF. CDR3 nucleotide sequence: TGTGCCAGCAGCTCGGGACAGGGGGCCGGTGAGACCCAGTACTTC.

The chain combines TRBV9 with TRBJ2-1; D is unclear. Deletions cut 2 bases from V and 10 bases from J, with 7 bases between. The CDR3 loop spans 11 amino acids. Germline V gene lookup returns CDR1 SGDLS and CDR2 YYNGEE. This CDR3 reads CASSVDIEQFF. The CDR3 DNA sequence: TGTGCCAGCAGCGTCGACATAGAGCAGTTCTTC.

The chain uses TRBV6-6 and TRBJ1-4; TRBD1 matches 7 bases. The CDR3 has 13 amino acids. V was clipped by 6 bases and J by 8 bases; unmatched bases: 6. Germline V lookup: CDR1 MNHNY, CDR2 SVGAGI (reference sequence). This chain's CDR3 is CASSPTGREKLFF. In nucleotides, the CDR3 is TGTGCCAGCAGCCCGACAGGGAGGGAAAAACTGTTTTTT.

The chain has TRBV5-1 and TRBJ2-1; 7 nucleotides align to TRBD2. Germline lookup yields CDR1 SGHRS and CDR2 YFSETQ. Unmatched junction bases numbered 5, after V lost 1 base and J lost 4 bases. This CDR3 region has 15 residues. The CDR3 loop is CASSLNERGYNEQFF. The CDR3 bases are TGCGCCAGCAGCTTGAATGAGCGGGGTTACAATGAGCAGTTCTTC. The whole variable domain, filled in from reference TRBV5-1 and TRBJ2-1, reads KAGVTQTPRYLIKTRGQQVTLSCSPISGHRSVSWYQQTPGQGLQFLFEYFSETQRNKGNFPGRFSGRQFSNSRSEMNVSTLELGDSALYLCASSLNERGYNEQFFGPGTRLTVL.

Here the CDR3 DNA reads TGTGCCTGGAGCCTCAACCTAGGAAATGAAAAACTGTTTTTT. It translates to CAWSLNLGNEKLFF. V usage is TRBV30 and J usage is TRBJ1-4; D call uncertain. Germline V gene data show CDR1 as GTSNPN and CDR2 as SVGIG (reference sequence). V shed 3 bases and J shed 5 bases, with 13 bases lying between them. The CDR3 is 14 residues long.

The rearrangement links TRBV7-9 to TRBJ1-1; 7 bases are a match to TRBD1. The CDR3 contains 17 residues. After removal of 0 bases from V and 4 bases from J, the junction contained 11 bases not matched to a gene. The germline gives CDR1 SEHNR, CDR2 FQNEAQ (reference sequence). The CDR3 nucleotides are TGTGCCAGCAGCTTAGCCCCCCTAGACAGGGATTTCACTGAAGCTTTCTTT. Amino acid sequence: CASSLAPLDRDFTEAFF.

J is TRBJ1-1 and V is TRBV7-3, with 7 positions matching TRBD1. The V segment lost 6 bases and the J segment 1 base; nucleotides outside the gene matches: 5. The CDR3 contains 14 residues. Germline loops: CDR1 SGHTA, CDR2 FQGTGA. This chain's CDR3 is CASSSTGANTEAFF. As DNA, the CDR3 is TGTGCCAGCAGTTCCACAGGGGCGAACACTGAAGCTTTCTTT. The whole variable domain, filled in from reference TRBV7-3 and TRBJ1-1, reads GAGVSQTPSNKVTEKGKYVELRCDPISGHTALYWYRQSLGQGPEFLIYFQGTGAADDSGLPNDRFFAVRPEGSVSTLKIQRTERGDSAVYLCASSSTGANTEAFFGQGTRLTVV.

The V gene is TRBV19, the J gene TRBJ2-5; TRBD1 aligns across 7 bases. Trimming cost V 3 bases and J 5 bases; bases outside gene matches: 3. The CDR3 loop spans 13 amino acids. CDR1 is LNHDA, CDR2 SQIVND, per germline (reference sequence). CDR3 region: CASSITGAETQYF. CDR3 nucleotides: TGTGCCAGTAGTATCACAGGGGCGGAGACCCAGTACTTC.

This chain joins TRBV28 and TRBJ1-2; 8 bases are shared with TRBD1. Germline values: CDR1 MDHEN, CDR2 SYDVKM. J gave up 7 bases and V 7 bases, and 8 bases lay outside the gene matches. The CDR3 extends over 13 amino acids. The DNA of the CDR3 is TGTGCCAGCACCTCAGGACAGGGAGCTGGCTACACCTTC. Protein sequence: CASTSGQGAGYTF.

The V call is TRBV11-3, the J call TRBJ2-3; 12 positions match TRBD1. Germline-derived CDR1 and CDR2 are SGHNT and YENEEA. CDR3 size: 16 residues. V trimming: 5 bases; J trimming: 7 bases; junction bases outside the gene matches: 10. The CDR3: CASSPGGQGALNTQYF. The CDR3 DNA follows: TGTGCCAGCAGCCCAGGGGGACAGGGGGCTTTAAATACGCAGTATTTT.